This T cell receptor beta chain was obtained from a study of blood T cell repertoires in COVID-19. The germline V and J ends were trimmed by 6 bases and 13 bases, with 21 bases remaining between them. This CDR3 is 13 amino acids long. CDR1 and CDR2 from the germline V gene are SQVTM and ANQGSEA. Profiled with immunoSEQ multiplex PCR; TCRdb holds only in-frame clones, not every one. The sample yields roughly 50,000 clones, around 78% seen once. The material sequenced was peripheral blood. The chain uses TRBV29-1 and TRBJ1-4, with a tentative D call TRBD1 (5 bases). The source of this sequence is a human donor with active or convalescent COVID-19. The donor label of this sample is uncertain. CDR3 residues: CSVGLTPGSRLFF. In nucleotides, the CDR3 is TGCAGCGTGGGGCTTACTCCCGGGAGCAGACTGTTTTTT.